This passage covers 27 T cell receptor beta chains from one sample sequenced in a study of post-analysis software for immune sequencing data. Study outcomes and limitations: TRBV segments more frequent in patients than in controls numbered five and included TRBV5-6, TRBV5-1 and TRBV20-1.

Every TCR beta cDNA library bore unique molecular identifiers. One entry per CDR3 protein results from TCRdb running MiXCR on the PCR reads. The sample holds 400,000 to 500,000 distinct CDR3 sequences, 39% seen once. The antigens of these receptors remain unknown. The sequencing input was blood. These receptors all come from a girl aged 2-15 years with multiple sclerosis.

The rearrangement links TRBV12-3 or TRBV12-4 to TRBJ2-7; 9 bases are shared with TRBD2. With V trimmed by 0 bases and J by 5 bases, 17 bases remained unmatched. This CDR3 is built from 19 residues. CDR3 DNA: TGTGCCAGCAGTTTAGCGTGTTCTGGCGGGAGGGCCCTCGGCAACGAGCAGTACTTC. Protein: CASSLACSGGRALGNEQYF.

The chain joins TRBV27 to TRBJ2-1; D not certain. Germline V gene sequence: CDR1 MNHEY, CDR2 SMNVEV (reference sequence). CDR3 length: 11 residues. Trimming took 6 bases from V and 10 from J, leaving 10 bases between them. DNA of the CDR3: TGTGCCAGCAGCACCCGTTGGGAGCAGTTCTTC. Its protein product is CASSTRWEQFF.

The gene calls are TRBV12-3 or TRBV12-4 and TRBJ2-3; 10 nucleotides align to TRBD1. The J segment lost 1 base and the V segment lost 6 bases, leaving 4 bases of the junction unmatched. This CDR3 region has 15 residues. The CDR3: CASSVGTGGTDTQYF. The CDR3 bases are TGTGCCAGCAGCGTGGGGACAGGGGGCACAGATACGCAGTATTTT.

The table lists this clonotype with a few counts. The rearrangement joins TRBV27 to TRBJ1-1, with a weak D call TRBD1 (5 bases). The CDR3 extends over 16 amino acids. The V gene's germline CDR1 is MNHEY and CDR2 SMNVEV (reference sequence). Trimming pared 0 bases from V and 4 bases from J, leaving 15 bases between. The CDR3 coding sequence is TGTGCCAGCAGTTTATCGTGGGGGGTGGGAGGCACTGAAGCTTTCTTT. The encoded protein is CASSLSWGVGGTEAFF.

V and J are TRBV6-6 and TRBJ2-3, with TRBD1 as a possible D gene (5 bases). V was cut by 6 bases and J by 6 bases, with 25 bases left in between. CDR1 and CDR2 from the germline V gene are MNHNY and SVGAGI (reference sequence). There are 17 residues in the CDR3. CDR3 amino acids: CASRPRVLARRNDTQYF. CDR3 in DNA: TGTGCCAGCAGACCCAGGGTCTTGGCGCGAAGGAATGATACGCAGTATTTT.

This chain uses TRBV4-2 with TRBJ1-5; D unclear. Looked up from germline, CDR1 is LGHNA and CDR2 is YNFKEQ. Trimming cost V 0 bases and J 7 bases, with 13 bases left between them. The CDR3 has 15 amino acids. Here the CDR3 DNA reads TGTGCCAGCAGCCAAGAATCTACACAAGGACAGCCCCAGCATTTT. Translation gives CASSQESTQGQPQHF.

The chain carries TRBV6-5 and TRBJ1-5; 7 bases line up with TRBD1. Germline CDR1 reads MNHEY; CDR2 reads SVGAGI. J lost 3 bases, V lost 6 bases, and 11 bases had no gene match. The CDR3 sequence is 16 residues long. The CDR3 region is CASRDRRGKFNQPQHF. In DNA form, the CDR3 reads TGTGCCAGCAGAGACCGCAGGGGGAAGTTCAATCAGCCCCAGCATTTT.

There are a few counts of this clonotype. The DNA for the CDR3 is TGTGCCAGCAGACTAGCGGGGAAATACAATGAGCAGTTCTTC. Amino acids: CASRLAGKYNEQFF. The J gene is TRBJ2-1, the V gene TRBV11-1; 10 bases fit TRBD2. This CDR3 region has 14 residues. Per the germline V gene, CDR1 is SGHAT and CDR2 is FQDESV (reference sequence). Trimming cost V 6 bases and J 4 bases; bases outside gene matches: 3.

V usage is TRBV24-1 and J usage is TRBJ1-2, with 10 bases that match TRBD1. There are 18 residues in the CDR3. The germline V gene has CDR1 KGHDR and CDR2 SFDVKD. The trim removed 1 base at V and 7 bases at J, leaving 14 bases unmatched. The CDR3 DNA reads as TGTGCCACCAGTGATTTCCAGGGACAGGGGCCTTTCTCCCCTGGCTACACCTTC. It specifies CATSDFQGQGPFSPGYTF.

The CDR3 sequence: CSGIGHSGYNEQFF. For the CDR3, the DNA is TGCAGCGGCATCGGGCATAGTGGATACAATGAGCAGTTCTTC. The gene calls are TRBV29-1 and TRBJ2-1; unclear D gene. Germline CDR1 and CDR2: SQVTM and ANQGSEA. The CDR3 spans 14 residues. V was cut by 7 bases and J by 4 bases, with 17 bases left in between.

This CDR3 is CASSRTAIMGETQYF. In DNA form, the CDR3 reads TGTGCCAGCAGCCGGACGGCCATTATGGGGGAGACCCAGTACTTC. This chain joins TRBV7-3 and TRBJ2-5; D not resolved. The CDR3 contains 15 residues. Trimming left V 5 bases short and J 5 bases short, with 18 bases between. Looked up from germline, CDR1 is SGHTA and CDR2 is FQGTGA.

This chain joins TRBV20-1 and TRBJ2-7; 7 bases match TRBD2. V was clipped by 5 bases and J by 4 bases; unmatched bases: 11. The CDR3 loop spans 14 amino acids. The V gene's germline CDR1 is DFQATT and CDR2 SNEGSKA (reference sequence). CDR3 protein: CSASSGTGGYEQYF. The CDR3 nucleotides are TGCAGTGCTTCGAGCGGGACTGGGGGATACGAGCAGTACTTC.

The chain couples TRBV20-1 to TRBJ2-1, with TRBD2 matching 11 bases. With 3 bases clipped from V and 7 bases from J, the junction kept 8 bases outside the gene matches. There are 15 residues in the CDR3. Germline values: CDR1 DFQATT, CDR2 SNEGSKA (reference sequence). This CDR3 is CSASPKASGRNEQFF. The CDR3 DNA sequence: TGCAGTGCTAGTCCCAAGGCTAGCGGGAGGAATGAGCAGTTCTTC.

This clonotype was seen a handful of times. This chain joins TRBV10-3 and TRBJ2-1, with 9 bases matching TRBD2. The CDR3 is 17 residues long. V lost 3 bases to trimming and J lost 9 bases; unmatched junction nucleotides: 15. Germline V gives CDR1 ENHRY, CDR2 SYGVKD. CDR3 amino acids: CAISELASGTKRSEQFF. The CDR3 DNA is TGTGCCATCAGTGAATTGGCTAGCGGGACGAAGAGGAGTGAGCAGTTCTTC.

Turning to this clonotype: An end of the junction does not agree with germline; a read error may underlie this. The chain recombines TRBV5-8 with TRBJ1-1; D remains unclear. Germline assignment: CDR1 SGHTS and CDR2 YDEGEE. This CDR3 is built from 13 residues. The CDR3 spells CVSSYIRGTEAFF. In DNA, the CDR3 is TGTGTCAGCAGCTATATCCGAGGGACTGAAGCTTTCTTT.

This clonotype was found a few times. This chain links TRBV28 with TRBJ2-5, with D possibly being TRBD2 (5 bases). Germline V gene sequence: CDR1 MDHEN, CDR2 SYDVKM. This CDR3 is 13 amino acids long. The germline V and J ends were trimmed by 3 bases and 5 bases, with 10 bases remaining between them. Here the CDR3 reads CASSLALAETQYF. For the CDR3, the DNA is TGTGCCAGCAGTTTGGCTTTAGCGGAGACCCAGTACTTC.

The chain carries TRBV27 and TRBJ1-5; TRBD1 aligns across 7 bases. The CDR3 has 13 amino acids. Unmatched junction bases numbered 3, after V lost 6 bases and J lost 4 bases. The germline V gene encodes CDR1 MNHEY and CDR2 SMNVEV (reference sequence). CDR3 bases: TGTGCCAGCAGGACAGGGCCAAATCAGCCCCAGCATTTT. Translation: CASRTGPNQPQHF.

This clonotype has more than one count but fewer than ten. The rearrangement joins TRBV3-1 to TRBJ2-7, with 13 bases lining up with TRBD2. The end of the DNA fits TRBJ2-5 better, so the J call may be wrong. The CDR3 length is 18 residues. Germline V gives CDR1 LGHDT, CDR2 YNNKEL (reference sequence). The CDR3 DNA sequence: TGTGCCAGCAGCCAAGATTGGACTAGCGGGAGATCATTGAAGACCCAGTACTTC. Its translation: CASSQDWTSGRSLKTQYF.

This clonotype was counted only a few times. V gene TRBV21-1 combines with J gene TRBJ2-5. TRBV21-1 is termed a pseudogene. The CDR3 is made up of 16 amino acids. The CDR3 DNA follows: TGTGCCAGCAGCAAGGGTACAGAGTGCCTCCAAGAGACCCAGTACTTC. Its translation: CASSKGTECLQETQYF.

The chain has TRBV18 and TRBJ2-5, with D perhaps matching TRBD1 (5 bases). V was clipped by 1 base and J by 4 bases, with 16 bases between them. Per germline, CDR1 KGHSH and CDR2 LQKENI. This CDR3 is 16 amino acids long. The CDR3 nucleotides are TGTGCCAGCTCACCACAAGGGGTTGGTCGAAGAGAGACCCAGTACTTC. Its protein product is CASSPQGVGRRETQYF.

V is TRBV12-3 or TRBV12-4 and J is TRBJ1-6, with D maybe TRBD1 (5 bases). Deletions cut 2 bases from V and 5 bases from J, with 16 bases between. This CDR3 is 17 amino acids long. The CDR3 DNA sequence: TGTGCCAGCAGTTTACGGTCAGGGCCCCGTAATAATTCACCCCTCCACTTT. Residues: CASSLRSGPRNNSPLHF.

This clonotype has just a few counts. The chain is built from TRBV12-5 and TRBJ1-1, with D uncertain. Germline V gene data show CDR1 as LGHNT and CDR2 as FRNRAP. This CDR3 is built from 16 residues. The V gene lost 0 bases and the J gene lost 2 bases, with 13 bases spanning the gap. The CDR3 nucleotides are TGTGCTAGTGGTTTGGTACTCGTGGACGGAAACACTGAAGCTTTCTTT. It is translated as CASGLVLVDGNTEAFF.

This clonotype appeared a few times. The chain uses TRBV28 and TRBJ2-4, with D possibly matching TRBD2 (6 bases). Germline assignment: CDR1 MDHEN and CDR2 SYDVKM. This CDR3 contains 17 residues. Trimming removed 4 bases at V and 0 bases at J, with 16 bases between. CDR3 region: CASSYFQRREAKNIQYF. As DNA, the CDR3 is TGTGCCAGCAGTTATTTCCAGAGGCGGGAAGCCAAAAACATTCAGTACTTC.

The table lists this clonotype with a count of one. The chain employs TRBV20-1 and TRBJ2-3; the D is unclear. CDR3 size: 16 residues. Trimming cost V 1 base and J 1 base, with 15 bases left between them. The V gene's germline CDR1 is DFQATT and CDR2 SNEGSKA (reference sequence). CDR3: CSARALKWKGTDTQYF. CDR3 sequence (DNA): TGCAGTGCTAGAGCGTTGAAATGGAAGGGCACAGATACGCAGTATTTT.

The chain recombines TRBV20-1 with TRBJ1-1; 10 bases are a match to TRBD1. Trimming removed 6 bases from V and 1 base from J; junction bases left unmatched: 8. This CDR3 has 15 amino acids. Germline assignment: CDR1 DFQATT and CDR2 SNEGSKA (reference sequence). The CDR3 is CSARTGGRSNTEAFF. In DNA, the CDR3 is TGCAGTGCGCGGACAGGGGGTCGGTCGAACACTGAAGCTTTCTTT.

This clonotype was observed a handful of times. The gene calls are TRBV28 and TRBJ1-1, with D possibly matching TRBD1 (6 bases). The CDR3 has 15 residues. Trimming took 4 bases from V and 1 from J, leaving 13 bases between them. Germline CDR1 and CDR2: MDHEN and SYDVKM. CDR3 in amino acids: CASSSPGRGNTEAFF. The CDR3 DNA reads TGTGCCAGCAGTTCCCCCGGCAGGGGGAACACTGAAGCTTTCTTT.

This clonotype was counted between two and nine times. The CDR3 sequence is CASSYGTVRGPEQYF. CDR3 sequence (DNA): TGTGCCAGCAGTTACGGGACAGTGAGGGGTCCCGAGCAGTACTTC. The rearrangement joins TRBV6-5 to TRBJ2-7, with 7 bases fitting TRBD1. The V and J ends lost 2 bases and 6 bases, in that order; junction bases with no gene match: 10. The CDR3 extends over 15 amino acids. Germline-derived CDR1 and CDR2 are MNHEY and SVGAGI.